Listed here are 17 T cell receptor beta chains from one sample, sequenced in a study of beta chain features in type 1 diabetes. General study findings and limits: Shortening that was moderate but significant affected the TCRB CDR3s of Type 1 diabetes patients in all four CD4+ subsets.

Expressed TCRB transcripts were sequenced after all isolated RNA was converted to cDNA. Generated by immunoSEQ multiplex PCR, the TCRdb table keeps only in-frame clones and is missing some. The sample holds 150,000 to 200,000 clones; roughly 9% are singletons and the top ten take around 0.7%. These receptors are not linked to any known antigen. The sample was central memory CD4+ T cells from blood. Receptors originate from a woman under 40 with type 1 diabetes.

The genes are TRBV14 and TRBJ2-2; TRBD1 matches at 8 bases. Germline CDR1 SGHDN, CDR2 FVKESK. J lost 7 bases, V lost 4 bases, and 8 bases had no gene match. The CDR3 length is 15 residues. CDR3 sequence reads: CASSRLGQGHGELFF. The DNA for the CDR3 is TGTGCCAGCAGCCGACTTGGACAGGGCCACGGGGAGCTGTTTTTT.

This clone was seen only a few times. The chain combines TRBV28 with TRBJ1-1, with D possibly TRBD1 on 6 matching bases. The germline V gene has CDR1 MDHEN and CDR2 SYDVKM. The ends were cut back, 10 bases at V and 4 bases at J, with 19 bases in the middle. This CDR3 has 14 residues. The CDR3 loop reads CATDSYRAGTEAFF. CDR3 DNA sequence: TGTGCCACTGACTCCTACAGGGCCGGCACTGAAGCTTTCTTT. The full variable domain, in which reference TRBV28 and TRBJ1-1 provide the parts outside the CDR3, is DVKVTQSSRYLVKRTGEKVFLECVQDMDHENMFWYRQDPGLGLRLIYFSYDVKMKEKGDIPEGYSVSREKKERFSLILESASTNQTSMYLCATDSYRAGTEAFFGQGTRLTVV.

This clone was detected only a few times. V and J are TRBV5-1 and TRBJ1-5; 12 bases are a match to TRBD1. The CDR3 length is 16 residues. V shed 4 bases, J shed 5 bases, and the junction held 7 bases outside the gene matches. Germline loops: CDR1 SGHRS, CDR2 YFSETQ. The CDR3 reads CASSLDGTGGDQPQHF. The CDR3 DNA reads as TGCGCCAGCAGCCTAGACGGGACAGGGGGCGATCAGCCCCAGCATTTT.

J is TRBJ1-1 and V is TRBV20-1; no definite D call. The CDR3 contains 11 residues. V lost 1 base to trimming and J lost 7 bases, with 7 bases between them. Germline-derived CDR1 and CDR2 are DFQATT and SNEGSKA (reference sequence). CDR3 in DNA: TGCAGTGCTAGAGTCCGCGGTGAAGCTTTCTTT. This codes for CSARVRGEAFF.

The table lists this clone with a few counts. This chain links TRBV2 with TRBJ2-3, with no clear D. The ends were cut back, 8 bases at V and 0 bases at J, with 12 bases in the middle. Germline V gives CDR1 SNHLY, CDR2 FYNNEI. The CDR3 length is 14 residues. CDR3 sequence: CASLSVPSTDTQYF. CDR3 DNA: TGTGCCAGCCTGAGCGTACCAAGCACAGATACGCAGTATTTT.

This clone was observed a handful of times. The chain carries TRBV4-1 and TRBJ1-2, with 8 positions matching TRBD1. The CDR3 covers 17 residues. CDR1 MGHRA and CDR2 YSYEKL come from the germline V gene. V was pared by 4 bases and J by 7 bases, with 17 bases of the junction left unmatched. CDR3 DNA: TGCGCCAGCAGCCCCACCCTCTTGCGGACAGGGAATATTGGCTACACCTTC. Translation gives CASSPTLLRTGNIGYTF.

CDR3 sequence reads: CAWSLGQAQYF. As DNA, the CDR3 is TGTGCCTGGAGTCTTGGTCAGGCCCAGTACTTC. This chain links TRBV30 with TRBJ2-5; D is ambiguous. V was clipped by 2 bases and J by 9 bases, with 10 bases between them. The CDR3 loop spans 11 amino acids. CDR1 GTSNPN and CDR2 SVGIG come from the germline V gene (reference sequence).

The chain is built from TRBV6-1 and TRBJ2-5; TRBD2 aligns across 9 bases. This CDR3 region has 16 residues. After removal of 4 bases from V and 4 bases from J, the junction contained 10 bases not matched to a gene. Germline V gives CDR1 MNHNS, CDR2 SASEGT. CDR3 region: CASSAQTSGAGETQYF. The CDR3, as DNA: TGTGCCAGCAGTGCGCAGACTAGCGGCGCCGGAGAGACCCAGTACTTC.

V gene TRBV7-9 combines with J gene TRBJ1-2; 9 nucleotides line up with TRBD1. Germline V CDR1 and CDR2: SEHNR, FQNEAQ (reference sequence). Unmatched junction bases numbered 3, after V lost 7 bases and J lost 3 bases. There are 13 residues in the CDR3. CDR3 amino acids: CASTWTGDYGYTF. The CDR3, as DNA: TGTGCCAGCACCTGGACAGGGGACTATGGCTACACCTTC.

The rearrangement links TRBV4-1 to TRBJ2-1; maybe TRBD1 (6 bases). CDR1 is MGHRA and CDR2 is YSYEKL in the germline V gene. V was clipped by 4 bases and J by 8 bases, with 15 bases between them. The CDR3 consists of 14 residues. The CDR3 coding sequence is TGCGCCAGCAGCCCCAGACAGGTTTCATATGAGCAGTTCTTC. Its translation is CASSPRQVSYEQFF.

This clone has more than one count but fewer than ten. CDR3: CASSAGGYSYNEQFF. Written as DNA, the CDR3 is TGTGCCAGCAGCGCAGGGGGGTACTCCTACAATGAGCAGTTCTTC. The V call is TRBV7-9, the J call TRBJ2-1; maybe TRBD1 (7 bases). Germline loops: CDR1 SEHNR, CDR2 FQNEAQ (reference sequence). This CDR3 contains 15 residues. With 5 bases removed from V and 0 bases from J, the gap between germline ends came to 11 bases.

This clone was observed a few times. V and J are TRBV7-6 and TRBJ2-1; a possible D gene is TRBD2 (5 bases). Trimming cost V 6 bases and J 7 bases, with 13 bases left between them. The CDR3 contains 13 residues. Per the germline V gene, CDR1 is SGHVS and CDR2 is FNYEAQ. This CDR3 reads CASSIGSGNEQFF. CDR3 nucleotide sequence: TGTGCCAGCAGTATTGGATCGGGAAATGAGCAGTTCTTC.

This clone was detected many times. The gene calls are TRBV16 and TRBJ2-1; 7 bases are a match to TRBD1. J gave up 9 bases and V 0 bases, and 8 bases lay outside the gene matches. Germline values: CDR1 KGHSY, CDR2 FQNENV. The CDR3 has 15 amino acids. CDR3 in DNA: TGTGCCAGCAGCCAATCGTCACAGGGGATAGTTGAGCAGTTCTTC. Protein sequence: CASSQSSQGIVEQFF.

V gene TRBV29-1 combines with J gene TRBJ1-2; 10 nucleotides line up with TRBD1. Per germline, CDR1 SQVTM and CDR2 ANQGSEA. This CDR3 is 14 amino acids long. V dropped 1 base and J dropped 7; count of bases not matched to a gene: 6. CDR3: CSVEVGQGIGGYTF. The CDR3, as DNA: TGCAGCGTTGAAGTGGGACAGGGGATTGGTGGCTACACCTTC.

This clone was recorded a few times. The rearrangement links TRBV5-1 to TRBJ2-1, with TRBD2 matching over 11 bases. Looked up from germline, CDR1 is SGHRS and CDR2 is YFSETQ. The length of the CDR3 is 15 residues. J lost 7 bases, V lost 0 bases, and 3 bases had no gene match. CDR3 DNA sequence: TGCGCCAGCAGCTTGGTGGCTAGCGGGGGGAATGAGCAGTTCTTC. This translates into CASSLVASGGNEQFF.

For the CDR3, the DNA is TGTGCCAGCAGCCCTGACGGGGACGAGCAGTACTTC. The encoded protein is CASSPDGDEQYF. V gene TRBV13 combines with J gene TRBJ2-7; the D gene is possibly TRBD2 (5 bases). CDR1 is PRHDT and CDR2 is FYEKMQ in the germline V gene (reference sequence). The CDR3 has 12 amino acids. Deletions cut 5 bases from V and 5 bases from J, with 10 bases between.

As regards this clone: The same CDR3 is also encoded by other DNA sequences in this sample. The rearrangement links TRBV5-1 to TRBJ2-1; TRBD1 aligns across 8 bases. CDR1 SGHRS and CDR2 YFSETQ come from the germline V gene. The CDR3 spans 15 residues. V was pared by 3 bases and J by 4 bases, with 6 bases of the junction left unmatched. The CDR3 bases are TGCGCCAGCAGCTCCGGACAGGGTCTATACAATGAGCAGTTCTTC. It is translated as CASSSGQGLYNEQFF.